These 3 T cell receptor beta chains originate from one sample sequenced in a study of blood T cell repertoires in COVID-19. Profiling relied on immunoSEQ multiplex PCR, and the TCRdb table lists in-frame clones only, not all of them. The table records about 160,000 clones, approximately 82% of them present only once. Sequenced sample: PBMCs or T cells enriched from blood (not recorded which). These receptors originate from a man aged 55 to 69 who had recovered from COVID-19.

This sequence joins TRBV5-1 and TRBJ2-3; tentatively, D is TRBD2 (5 bases). Germline-derived CDR1 and CDR2 are SGHRS and YFSETQ. The V and J ends lost 4 bases and 4 bases respectively, with 10 bases between them. The CDR3 is 13 residues long. The CDR3 region is CASSPGSADTQYF. CDR3 nucleotide sequence: TGCGCCAGCAGCCCTGGTAGCGCAGATACGCAGTATTTT.

This clone has just a few counts. This chain connects TRBV2 to TRBJ1-5; TRBD1 agrees at 12 bases. CDR3 length: 18 residues. Germline CDR1 reads SNHLY; CDR2 reads FYNNEI. V lost 8 bases and J lost 1; bases outside the gene matches: 12. This chain's CDR3 is CASGGGTGGVLSNQPQHF. The CDR3 DNA reads TGTGCCAGCGGAGGGGGGACAGGGGGCGTGTTGAGCAATCAGCCCCAGCATTTT.

The gene calls are TRBV28 and TRBJ1-4, with 7 bases that match TRBD1. J gave up 8 bases and V 2 bases, and 8 bases lay outside the gene matches. Germline CDR1 reads MDHEN; CDR2 reads SYDVKM. This CDR3 comprises 15 residues. As DNA, the CDR3 is TGTGCCAGCAGTTTACCGACAGGGATGGGAGAAAAACTGTTTTTT. Encoded protein: CASSLPTGMGEKLFF. Looking up the rest from reference TRBV28 and TRBJ1-4 gives the full variable domain: DVKVTQSSRYLVKRTGEKVFLECVQDMDHENMFWYRQDPGLGLRLIYFSYDVKMKEKGDIPEGYSVSREKKERFSLILESASTNQTSMYLCASSLPTGMGEKLFFGSGTQLSVL.